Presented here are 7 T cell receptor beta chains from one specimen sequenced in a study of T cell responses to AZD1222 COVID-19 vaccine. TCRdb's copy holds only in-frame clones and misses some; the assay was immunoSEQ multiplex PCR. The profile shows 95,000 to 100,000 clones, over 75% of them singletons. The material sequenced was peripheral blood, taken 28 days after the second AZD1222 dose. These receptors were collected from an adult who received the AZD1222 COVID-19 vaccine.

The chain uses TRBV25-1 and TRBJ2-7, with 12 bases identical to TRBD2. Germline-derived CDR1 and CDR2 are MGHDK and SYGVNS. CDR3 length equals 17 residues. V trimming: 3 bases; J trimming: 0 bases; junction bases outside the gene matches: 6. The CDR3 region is CASSETSGGRGSYEQYF. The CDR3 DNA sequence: TGTGCCAGCAGTGAGACTAGCGGGGGACGTGGCTCCTACGAGCAGTACTTC.

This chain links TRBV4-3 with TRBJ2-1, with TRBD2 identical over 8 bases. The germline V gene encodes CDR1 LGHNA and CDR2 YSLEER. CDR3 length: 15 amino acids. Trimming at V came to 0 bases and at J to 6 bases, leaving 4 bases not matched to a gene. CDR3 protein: CASSQDGRASNEQFF. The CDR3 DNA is TGCGCCAGCAGCCAAGACGGGAGGGCCTCCAATGAGCAGTTCTTC.

CDR3 region: CASSYEVSYNEQFF. CDR3 coding DNA: TGTGCCAGCAGTTACGAGGTCTCCTACAATGAGCAGTTCTTC. The rearrangement joins TRBV6-2 or TRBV6-3 to TRBJ2-1, with D unresolved. The CDR3 is 14 amino acids. Germline CDR1 is MNHEY and CDR2 is SVGEGT. The V gene lost 2 bases and the J gene lost 0 bases, with 5 bases spanning the gap.

For the CDR3, the DNA is TGTGCCAGCAGCATCGGGACAGCGAACACCGGGGAGCTGTTTTTT. Amino acid sequence: CASSIGTANTGELFF. J is TRBJ2-2 and V is TRBV5-8; TRBD1 matches 7 bases. The CDR3 contains 15 residues. The junction had 3 bases not matched to a gene; V was cut back by 4 bases and J by 0 bases. Germline assignment: CDR1 SGHTS and CDR2 YDEGEE.

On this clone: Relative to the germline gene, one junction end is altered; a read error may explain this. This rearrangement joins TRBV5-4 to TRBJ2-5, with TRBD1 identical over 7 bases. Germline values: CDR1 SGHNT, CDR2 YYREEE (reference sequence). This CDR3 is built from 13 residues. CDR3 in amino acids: CASSLDRQETQYF. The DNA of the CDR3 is TGTGCCAGCAGTTTGGACAGGCAAGAGACCCAGTACTTC.

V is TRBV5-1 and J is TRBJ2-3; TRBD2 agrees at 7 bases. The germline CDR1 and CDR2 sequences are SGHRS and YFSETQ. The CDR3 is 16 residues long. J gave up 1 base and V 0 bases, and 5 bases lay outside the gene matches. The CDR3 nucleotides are TGCGCCAGCAGCTTGGCCCTGGGGGGGGGCACAGATACGCAGTATTTT. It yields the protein CASSLALGGGTDTQYF.

The CDR3 DNA is TGTGCCAGCAGTTACGAAAACAGGCCTACTGAAGCTTTCTTT. Translation: CASSYENRPTEAFF. This chain joins TRBV6-5 and TRBJ1-1, with D perhaps TRBD1 (5 bases). V was trimmed by 2 bases and J by 5 bases, leaving 12 bases between them. CDR3 length: 14 amino acids. Germline V gives CDR1 MNHEY, CDR2 SVGAGI.